The clone carrying this TCR beta chain has at least ten counts. Its specificity is not known. The CDR3 runs to 14 residues. Germline V gene lookup returns CDR1 MNHEY and CDR2 SMNVEV (reference sequence). With 3 bases removed from V and 1 base from J, the gap between germline ends came to 9 bases. This sample was included in a study of blood T cells in healthy people across ages. Background on the study: Researchers report that template switching captured about one barcoded beta molecule per two T cells. Overall study results and limits: Researchers report that TCR beta diversity correlated strongly with naive T cell percentage.

A sample-barcoded 5' primer and a J-beta primer mix were used in a second PCR of roughly 6 to 11 cycles. TCRdb fed the 5' RACE reads into MiXCR, producing one record per CDR3 protein. The repertoire holds some 1,000,000 distinct CDR3 sequences, with under 30% as singletons. These records were also assigned to another study, of T cells of mothers and their children. This second study notes: The shaping of TCR recombination output by thymic selection is similar in related and unrelated pairs. Researchers report slightly higher, though non-significant, overlap in related mother-child pairs than in unrelated pairs.

Sequencing was done on a sample of blood. The chain combines TRBV27 with TRBJ2-5, with D tentatively TRBD2 (5 bases). The TCR sequence derives from a girl aged 2-15 years in good health. CDR3 sequence: CASSLGAVQETQYF. CDR3 DNA: TGTGCCAGCAGTTTGGGAGCAGTCCAAGAGACCCAGTACTTC.